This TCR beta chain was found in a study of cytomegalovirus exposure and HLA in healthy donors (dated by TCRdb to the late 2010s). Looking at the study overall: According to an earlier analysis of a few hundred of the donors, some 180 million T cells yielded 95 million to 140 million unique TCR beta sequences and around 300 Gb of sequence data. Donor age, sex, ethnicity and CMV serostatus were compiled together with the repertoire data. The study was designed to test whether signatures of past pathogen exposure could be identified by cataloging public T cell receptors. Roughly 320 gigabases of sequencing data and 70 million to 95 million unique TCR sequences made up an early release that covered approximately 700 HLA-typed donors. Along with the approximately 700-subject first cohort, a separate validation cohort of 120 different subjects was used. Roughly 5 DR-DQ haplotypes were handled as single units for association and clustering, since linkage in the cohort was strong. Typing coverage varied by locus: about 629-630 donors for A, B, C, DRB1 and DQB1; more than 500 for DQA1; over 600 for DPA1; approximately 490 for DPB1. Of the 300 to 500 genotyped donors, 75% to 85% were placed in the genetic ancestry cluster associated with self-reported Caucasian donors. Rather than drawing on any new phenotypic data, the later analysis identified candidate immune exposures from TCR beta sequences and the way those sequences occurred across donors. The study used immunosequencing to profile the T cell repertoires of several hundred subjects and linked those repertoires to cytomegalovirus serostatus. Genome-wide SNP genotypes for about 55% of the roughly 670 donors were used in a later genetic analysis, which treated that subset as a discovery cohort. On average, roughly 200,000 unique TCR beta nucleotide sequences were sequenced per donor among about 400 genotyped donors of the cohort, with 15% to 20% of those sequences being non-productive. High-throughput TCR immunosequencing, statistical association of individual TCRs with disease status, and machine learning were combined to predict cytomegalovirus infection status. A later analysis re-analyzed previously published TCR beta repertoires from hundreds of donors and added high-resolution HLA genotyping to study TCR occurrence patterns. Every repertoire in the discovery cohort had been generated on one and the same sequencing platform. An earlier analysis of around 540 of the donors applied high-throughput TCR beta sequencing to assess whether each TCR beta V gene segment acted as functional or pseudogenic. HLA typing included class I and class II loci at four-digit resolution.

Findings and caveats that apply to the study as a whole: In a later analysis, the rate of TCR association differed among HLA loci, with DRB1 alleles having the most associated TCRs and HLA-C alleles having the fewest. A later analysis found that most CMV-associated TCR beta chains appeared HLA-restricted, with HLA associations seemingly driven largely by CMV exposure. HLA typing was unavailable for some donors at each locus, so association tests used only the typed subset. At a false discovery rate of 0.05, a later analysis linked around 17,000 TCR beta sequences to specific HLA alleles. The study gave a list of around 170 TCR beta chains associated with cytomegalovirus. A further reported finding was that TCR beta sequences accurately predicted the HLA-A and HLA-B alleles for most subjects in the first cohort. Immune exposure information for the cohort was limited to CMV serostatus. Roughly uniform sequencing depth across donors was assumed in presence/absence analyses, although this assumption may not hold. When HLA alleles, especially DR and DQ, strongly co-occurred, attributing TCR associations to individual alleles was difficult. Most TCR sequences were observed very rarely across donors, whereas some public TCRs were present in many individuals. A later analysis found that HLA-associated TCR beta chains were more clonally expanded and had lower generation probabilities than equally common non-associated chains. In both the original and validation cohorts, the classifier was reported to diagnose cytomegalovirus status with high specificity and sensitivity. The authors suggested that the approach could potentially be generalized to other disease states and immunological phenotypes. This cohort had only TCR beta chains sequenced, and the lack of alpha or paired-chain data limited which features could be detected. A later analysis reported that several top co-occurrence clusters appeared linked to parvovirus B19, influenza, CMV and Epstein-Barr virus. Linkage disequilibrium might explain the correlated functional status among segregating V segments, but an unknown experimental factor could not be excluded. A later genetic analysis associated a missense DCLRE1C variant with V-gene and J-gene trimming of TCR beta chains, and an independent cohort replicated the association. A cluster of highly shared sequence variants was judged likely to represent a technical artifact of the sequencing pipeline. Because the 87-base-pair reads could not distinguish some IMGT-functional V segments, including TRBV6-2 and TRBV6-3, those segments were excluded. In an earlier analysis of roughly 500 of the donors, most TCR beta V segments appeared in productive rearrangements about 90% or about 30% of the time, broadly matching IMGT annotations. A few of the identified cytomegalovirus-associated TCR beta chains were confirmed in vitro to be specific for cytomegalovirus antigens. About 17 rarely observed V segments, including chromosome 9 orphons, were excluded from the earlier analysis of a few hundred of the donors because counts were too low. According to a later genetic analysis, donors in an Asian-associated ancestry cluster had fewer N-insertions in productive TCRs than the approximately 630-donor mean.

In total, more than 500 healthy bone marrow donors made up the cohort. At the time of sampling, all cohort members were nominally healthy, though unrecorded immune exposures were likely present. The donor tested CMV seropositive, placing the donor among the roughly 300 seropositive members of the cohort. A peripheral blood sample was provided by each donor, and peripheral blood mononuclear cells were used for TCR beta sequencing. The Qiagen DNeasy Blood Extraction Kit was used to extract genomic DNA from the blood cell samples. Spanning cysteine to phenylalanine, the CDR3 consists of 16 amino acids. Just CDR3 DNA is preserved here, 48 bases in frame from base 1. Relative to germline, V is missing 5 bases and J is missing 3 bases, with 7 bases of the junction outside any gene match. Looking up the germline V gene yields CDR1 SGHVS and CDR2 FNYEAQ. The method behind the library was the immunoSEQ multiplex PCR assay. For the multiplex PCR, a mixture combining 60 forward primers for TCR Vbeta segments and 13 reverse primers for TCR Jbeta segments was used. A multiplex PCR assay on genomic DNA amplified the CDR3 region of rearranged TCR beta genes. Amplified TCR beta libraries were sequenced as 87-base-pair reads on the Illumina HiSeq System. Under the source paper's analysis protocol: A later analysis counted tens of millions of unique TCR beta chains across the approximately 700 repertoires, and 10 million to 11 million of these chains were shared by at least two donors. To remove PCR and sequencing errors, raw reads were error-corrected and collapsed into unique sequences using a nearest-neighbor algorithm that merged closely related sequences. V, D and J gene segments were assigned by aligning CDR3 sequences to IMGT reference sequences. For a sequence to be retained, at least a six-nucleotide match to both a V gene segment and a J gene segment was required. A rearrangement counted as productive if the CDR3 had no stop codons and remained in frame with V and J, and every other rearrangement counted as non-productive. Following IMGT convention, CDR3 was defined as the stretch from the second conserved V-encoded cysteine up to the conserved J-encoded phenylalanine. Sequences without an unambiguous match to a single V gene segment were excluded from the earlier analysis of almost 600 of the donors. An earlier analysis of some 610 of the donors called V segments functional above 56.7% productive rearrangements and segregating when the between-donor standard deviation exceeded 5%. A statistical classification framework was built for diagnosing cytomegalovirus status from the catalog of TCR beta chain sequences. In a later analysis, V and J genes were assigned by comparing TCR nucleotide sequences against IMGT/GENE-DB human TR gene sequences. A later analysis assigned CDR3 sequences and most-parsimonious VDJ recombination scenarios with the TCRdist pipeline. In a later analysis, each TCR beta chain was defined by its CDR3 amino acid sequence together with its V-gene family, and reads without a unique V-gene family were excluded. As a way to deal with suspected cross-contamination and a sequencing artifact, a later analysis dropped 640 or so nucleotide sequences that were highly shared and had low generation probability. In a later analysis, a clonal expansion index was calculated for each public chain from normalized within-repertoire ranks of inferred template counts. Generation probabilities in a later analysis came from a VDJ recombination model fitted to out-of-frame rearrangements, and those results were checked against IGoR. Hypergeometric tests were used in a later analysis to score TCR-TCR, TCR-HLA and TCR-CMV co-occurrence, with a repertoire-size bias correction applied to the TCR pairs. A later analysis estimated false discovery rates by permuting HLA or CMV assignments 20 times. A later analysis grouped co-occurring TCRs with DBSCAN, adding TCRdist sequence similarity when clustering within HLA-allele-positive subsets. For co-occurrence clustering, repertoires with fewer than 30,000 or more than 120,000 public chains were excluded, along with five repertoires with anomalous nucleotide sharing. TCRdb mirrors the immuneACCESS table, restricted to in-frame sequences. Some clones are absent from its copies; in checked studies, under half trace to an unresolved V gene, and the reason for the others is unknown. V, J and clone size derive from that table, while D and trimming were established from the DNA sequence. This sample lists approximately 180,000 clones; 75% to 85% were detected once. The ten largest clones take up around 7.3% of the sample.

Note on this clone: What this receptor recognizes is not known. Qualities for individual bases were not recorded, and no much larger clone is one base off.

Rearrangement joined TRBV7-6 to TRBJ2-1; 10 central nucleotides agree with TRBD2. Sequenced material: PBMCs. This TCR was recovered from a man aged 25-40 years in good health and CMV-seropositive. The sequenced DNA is TGTGCCAGCAGCCCTAGGAGACTAGCGGGCTACAATGAGCAGTTCTTC. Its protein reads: CASSPRRLAGYNEQFF.